These T cell receptor beta chains were read from a single sample in a study of T cell changes during pregnancy in multiple sclerosis. Using immunoSEQ multiplex PCR, the repertoire was profiled, and TCRdb retains in-frame clones only, with some absent. Seen here are some 28,000 clones, 85% to 90% observed once, and the top ten hold less than 8.5%. The source was CD8+ T cells from peripheral blood mononuclear cells, collected before pregnancy. The receptors originated from a female donor with multiple sclerosis, enrolled in a pregnancy study. The CDR3 runs from the conserved cysteine through the conserved F or W. A D gene is named only where the DNA matches it firmly. Size tells how often a clone was seen (once, few, many) or the class of an expanded clone, and some rows leave it out.

>.|TRBJ1-5|16|TRBV6-6|.
TGTGCCAGCAGTTGGACAGCTGTAGGGAGCAATCAGCCCCAGCATTTT
CASSWTAVGSNQPQHF
>.|TRBJ2-1|14|TRBV4-3|.
TGCGCCAGCAGCCAAGAGGCTAGAAGCGATGAGCAGTTCTTC
CASSQEARSDEQFF
>TRBD2|TRBJ2-3|15|TRBV25-1|few
TGTGCCAGCAGTGAAGCGGGGGGGCATACAGATACGCAGTATTTT
CASSEAGGHTDTQYF
>.|TRBJ2-3|15|TRBV6-1|.
TGTGCCAGCAGTGAAGCCCCAGGGGGCACAGATACGCAGTATTTT
CASSEAPGGTDTQYF
>.|TRBJ1-1|14|TRBV19|few
TGTGCCAGTAGTATCGGGGGGCCCCCCACTGAAGCTTTCTTT
CASSIGGPPTEAFF
>TRBD1|TRBJ1-6|15|TRBV28|.
TGTGCCAGCAGTTACCCGGGACAGGGCACATCACCCCTCCACTTT
CASSYPGQGTSPLHF
>.|TRBJ2-2|15|TRBV2|few
TGTGCCAGCAGAACAGGGTCATCGAACACCGGGGAGCTGTTTTTT
CASRTGSSNTGELFF
>.|TRBJ1-1|15|TRBV4-1|.
TGCGCCAGCAGCCAAGATCCGTCCGGTGTGCCTGAAGCTTTCTTT
CASSQDPSGVPEAFF
>TRBD1|TRBJ2-7|16|TRBV4-1|many
TGCGCCAGCAGCCGCAGACCGGGACAGGGAGTCCACGAGCAGTACTTC
CASSRRPGQGVHEQYF
>.|TRBJ2-5|15|TRBV13|.
TGTGCCAGCAGCTTACGTAAAGCCCCGCGAGAGACCCAGTACTTC
CASSLRKAPRETQYF
>TRBD2|TRBJ2-4|16|TRBV19|.
TGTGCCAGTAGCCCATCCCGCGGGGGGGAGTGGGACATTCAGTACTTC
CASSPSRGGEWDIQYF
>.|TRBJ1-6|15|TRBV15|.
TGTGCCACCAGCCCCCCCCCAGGACAGAATTCACCCCTCCACTTT
CATSPPPGQNSPLHF
>.|TRBJ2-7|13|TRBV5-4|.
TGTGCCAGCAGCTTGGCGCTAGAAGACGAGCAGTACTTC
CASSLALEDEQYF
>.|TRBJ1-1|13|TRBV19|few
TGTGCCAGTAGCTCCCTCGAGAGCCCTGAAGCTTTCTTT
CASSSLESPEAFF
>.|TRBJ2-7|14|TRBV13|.
TGTGCCAGCAGCTTAGGGGCCTTGGCCTACGAGCAGTACTTC
CASSLGALAYEQYF
>.|TRBJ2-7|13|TRBV6-1|.
TGTGCCAGCAGTGAAGGTAGGGGTGGGGAGCAGTACTTC
CASSEGRGGEQYF
>TRBD1|TRBJ2-7|16|TRBV4-3|.
TGCGCCAGCAGCCAAGGCCTCGGGACAGGGTCCTACGAGCAGTACTTC
CASSQGLGTGSYEQYF
>TRBD1|TRBJ2-2|15|TRBV7-6|.
TGTGCCAGCAGCTCCGGACAGGGGCTAAACGGGGAGCTGTTTTTT
CASSSGQGLNGELFF
>TRBD1|TRBJ2-7|15|TRBV6-5|.
TGTGCCAGCAAAATTTTGGGACAGGGCTCCTACGAGCAGTACTTC
CASKILGQGSYEQYF
>.|TRBJ1-6|17|TRBV2|once
TGTGCCAGCATTAGCCCTGACTCTGGCCCCTATAATTCACCCCTCCACTTT
CASISPDSGPYNSPLHF
>.|TRBJ2-7|14|TRBV9|.
TGTGCCAGCAGCCGTGAAGCGGGCGGGCACGAGCAGTACTTC
CASSREAGGHEQYF
>.|TRBJ1-1|15|TRBV19|.
TGTGCCAGTATTCGTTATTGGGGGCGGAACACTGAAGCTTTCTTT
CASIRYWGRNTEAFF
>TRBD1|TRBJ1-2|15|TRBV28|.
TGTGCCAGCAGTTCAACTGGACAGGACATCTATGGCTACACCTTC
CASSSTGQDIYGYTF
>.|TRBJ1-1|16|TRBV4-2|.
TGTGCCAGCAGCCAAGATCTTGGAGGTGGGTACACTGAAGCTTTCTTT
CASSQDLGGGYTEAFF
>.|TRBJ1-1|17|TRBV18|.
TGTGCCAGCTCACCCCGCCGAGGCGCCACCCAGAACACTGAAGCTTTCTTT
CASSPRRGATQNTEAFF
>.|TRBJ2-1|11|TRBV6-5|.
TGTGCCAGCAGTTACATGCGAAAGCAGTTCTTC
CASSYMRKQFF
>TRBD1|TRBJ1-2|14|TRBV11-2|.
TGTGCCAGCAGCTTAGTGGGGACAGGCTATGGCTACACCTTC
CASSLVGTGYGYTF
>.|TRBJ2-5|16|TRBV4-1|.
TGCGCCAGCAGCCAAGATTGGAAGGGAGACGGTGAGACCCAGTACTTC
CASSQDWKGDGETQYF
>.|TRBJ2-5|13|TRBV19|.
TGTGCCAGTAGTATTGAATCTGCCACGGCCCAGTACTTC
CASSIESATAQYF
>.|TRBJ1-1|15|TRBV29-1|.
TGCAGCGTTGAAGGAGGGCGGGCACCGAACACTGAAGCTTTCTTT
CSVEGGRAPNTEAFF
>TRBD2|TRBJ2-1|14|TRBV6-5|.
TGTGCCAGCAGCCGCGGGGGTTCGTACAATGAGCAGTTCTTC
CASSRGGSYNEQFF
>.|TRBJ1-5|16|TRBV19|.
TGTGCCAGTAGTAGGGTGGTTGGGGCTCGCAATCAGCCCCAGCATTTT
CASSRVVGARNQPQHF
>.|TRBJ1-1|19|TRBV12-5|.
TGTGCTAGTGGTTTGGTAATCGCCGGGGGGGGGAGAGAAAACACTGAAGCTTTCTTT
CASGLVIAGGGRENTEAFF
>TRBD1|TRBJ1-2|16|TRBV5-8|.
TGTGCCGGCAGAGAGGCCCGGGACAGGGAGGGTGTAGGCTACACCTTC
CAGREARDREGVGYTF
>.|TRBJ1-1|16|TRBV7-9|once
TGTGCCAGCAGCTTAGATTATTTACTCATGAACACTGAAGCTTTCTTT
CASSLDYLLMNTEAFF
>TRBD1|TRBJ1-2|15|TRBV4-3|.
TGCGCCAGCAGCCAAAATTACAGGGGGGACTATGGCTACACCTTC
CASSQNYRGDYGYTF
>.|TRBJ1-1|14|TRBV30|few
TGTGCCTGGAACGGGGTCCCCCTGAACACTGAAGCTTTCTTT
CAWNGVPLNTEAFF
>.|TRBJ2-7|17|TRBV1|.
TGCACCAGCAGCCAAGAAGGGAGGCGGGGGAGTTCCTACGAGCAGTACTTC
CTSSQEGRRGSSYEQYF
>.|TRBJ1-3|15|TRBV11-2|.
TGTGCCAGCAGCTTACCAGGGAACGATGGAAACACCATATATTTT
CASSLPGNDGNTIYF
>.|TRBJ2-1|13|TRBV27|many
TGTGCCAGCAGTTTACTAGGGGGCAATGAGCAGTTCTTC
CASSLLGGNEQFF
>.|TRBJ1-2|12|TRBV2|.
TGTGCCAGCAGTACGGACAAATATGGCTACACCTTC
CASSTDKYGYTF
>.|TRBJ1-2|13|TRBV7-9|.
TGTGCCAGCAGCTTAGCGGGCACCTATGGCTACACCTTC
CASSLAGTYGYTF
>TRBD1|TRBJ2-7|15|TRBV2|.
TGTGCCAGCATCACTCCCGGGACAGAATCCTACGAGCAGTACTTC
CASITPGTESYEQYF
>.|TRBJ1-1|11|TRBV30|.
TGTGCCTGGAGTGTAGGAAGCGGGGCTTTCTTT
CAWSVGSGAFF